The 19 T cell receptor beta chains below were found in one sample sequenced in a study of blood T cell repertoires in COVID-19. Measured with immunoSEQ multiplex PCR; TCRdb has only the in-frame clones, and not every one. This table has tens of thousands of clones, 87% appearing once. Sequenced sample: peripheral blood. All receptors derive from a human donor in a cohort sampled during active COVID-19.

J is TRBJ2-3 and V is TRBV7-3, with 8 bases aligning to TRBD2. V was pared by 5 bases and J by 3 bases, with 7 bases of the junction left unmatched. Per germline, CDR1 SGHTA and CDR2 FQGTGA. The CDR3 has 15 residues. The CDR3 nucleotides read TGTGCCAGCAGCCTAAGCGGGAGCAGGACAGATACGCAGTATTTT. Its protein is CASSLSGSRTDTQYF.

The gene calls are TRBV5-1 and TRBJ1-1, with D possibly being TRBD1 (5 bases). Germline loops: CDR1 SGHRS, CDR2 YFSETQ. Trimming stripped 2 bases from V and 3 bases from J, with 8 bases between. The CDR3 is 13 residues long. CDR3 in DNA: TGCGCCAGCAGCTTCGGCAGGGACACTGAAGCTTTCTTT. Translating it yields CASSFGRDTEAFF.

V is TRBV19 and J is TRBJ2-1; 9 nucleotides align to TRBD2. The CDR3 totals 15 residues. Looked up from germline, CDR1 is LNHDA and CDR2 is SQIVND (reference sequence). V gave up 8 bases and J gave up 5 bases; unmatched junction bases: 10. For the CDR3, the DNA is TGTGCCAGTGAGTCTTGGACTAGCGCCCACAATGAGCAGTTCTTC. Translated: CASESWTSAHNEQFF.

The genes are TRBV28 and TRBJ1-6; D is perhaps TRBD1 (6 bases). The CDR3 is 16 residues long. The germline gives CDR1 MDHEN, CDR2 SYDVKM. Between the trimmed V and J ends, which lost 7 bases and 0 bases, there was a span of 13 bases. The CDR3 region has the DNA TGTGCCAGCACCGGGGGCGGGAGCTCCTATAATTCACCCCTCCACTTT. The encoded protein is CASTGGGSSYNSPLHF.

The V and J genes are TRBV7-6 and TRBJ2-3; TRBD1 aligns across 8 bases. Germline V gene lookup returns CDR1 SGHVS and CDR2 FNYEAQ. The CDR3 consists of 14 residues. The V segment lost 5 bases and the J segment 6 bases; nucleotides outside the gene matches: 7. The CDR3 spells CASSRGQGWDTQYF. CDR3 nucleotides: TGTGCCAGCAGCAGAGGACAGGGTTGGGATACGCAGTATTTT.

This sequence joins TRBV28 and TRBJ2-2; 8 bases agree with TRBD2. This CDR3 region has 14 residues. From germline, CDR1 is MDHEN and CDR2 SYDVKM. After removal of 7 bases from V and 8 bases from J, the junction contained 9 bases not matched to a gene. The CDR3: CASITGGPVGELFF. The CDR3 DNA follows: TGTGCCAGCATCACGGGAGGGCCTGTAGGGGAGCTGTTTTTT.

CDR3 nucleotide sequence: TGTGCCAGCAGCCATCCATCACACCCGAACTATGGCTACACCTTC. This gives the protein CASSHPSHPNYGYTF. This chain connects TRBV28 to TRBJ1-2; no reliable D call. Germline V lookup: CDR1 MDHEN, CDR2 SYDVKM. V gave up 6 bases and J gave up 2 bases, with 16 bases separating them. This CDR3 is built from 15 residues.

The chain has TRBV2 and TRBJ1-1; D not resolved. Between the trimmed V and J ends, which lost 3 bases and 6 bases, there was a span of 8 bases. The CDR3 is made up of 12 amino acids. The V gene's germline CDR1 is SNHLY and CDR2 FYNNEI. In DNA form, the CDR3 reads TGTGCCAGCAGTGAGCCGAGGGCTGAAGCTTTCTTT. Amino acids: CASSEPRAEAFF.

This sequence joins TRBV11-2 and TRBJ2-4; the D is unclear. The germline V and J ends were trimmed by 5 bases and 0 bases, with 8 bases remaining between them. This CDR3 spans 14 amino acids. The germline CDR1 and CDR2 sequences are SGHAT and FQNNGV. The CDR3 nucleotides are TGTGCCAGCAGCGTCAGGCTAGCCAAAAACATTCAGTACTTC. Its translation: CASSVRLAKNIQYF.

The genes are TRBV30 and TRBJ1-1; TRBD1 is a possible D gene (5 bases). Trimming stripped 6 bases from V and 0 bases from J, with 17 bases between. This CDR3 has 15 amino acids. CDR1 and CDR2 from the germline V gene are GTSNPN and SVGIG (reference sequence). This chain's CDR3 is CACQGRRRVNTEAFF. The CDR3 DNA follows: TGTGCCTGTCAGGGAAGAAGAAGGGTGAACACTGAAGCTTTCTTT.

This chain connects TRBV29-1 to TRBJ2-2, with 7 bases that match TRBD2. Germline V gives CDR1 SQVTM, CDR2 ANQGSEA. The ends lost 5 bases at V and 5 bases at J; junction bases unmatched: 8. This CDR3 is built from 14 residues. Here the CDR3 DNA reads TGCAGCGTTTTCGGGGGAGGGCAGACCGGGGAGCTGTTTTTT. This gives the protein CSVFGGGQTGELFF.

The chain links TRBV5-1 to TRBJ2-2; 12 bases agree with TRBD2. The junction had 7 bases not matched to a gene; V was cut back by 5 bases and J by 5 bases. Germline CDR1 SGHRS, CDR2 YFSETQ. The CDR3 covers 16 residues. CDR3 sequence (DNA): TGCGCCAGCAGATACTCTAGCGGGAGGGGTACCGGGGAGCTGTTTTTT. Translating it yields CASRYSSGRGTGELFF.

This clone was recorded once. The rearrangement links TRBV18 to TRBJ1-2, with 9 bases aligning to TRBD1. Germline trimming cut 5 bases from V and 6 bases from J; bases unmatched to any gene: 7. Germline CDR1 KGHSH, CDR2 LQKENI. This CDR3 is 14 amino acids long. CDR3 coding DNA: TGTGCCAGCTCAGCAGGCCGGGACAGGGATGGCTACACCTTC. Translated: CASSAGRDRDGYTF.

The rearrangement uses TRBV28 and TRBJ1-2; TRBD1 is a possible D gene (6 bases). CDR3 size: 16 residues. The germline gives CDR1 MDHEN, CDR2 SYDVKM. Trimming cost V 4 bases and J 2 bases, with 17 bases left between them. The CDR3 here is CASSSVGQTPNYGYTF. DNA for the CDR3: TGTGCCAGCAGTTCCGTCGGACAGACCCCCAACTATGGCTACACCTTC.

V usage is TRBV11-2 and J usage is TRBJ2-3, with 11 bases identical to TRBD2. The CDR3 is 16 residues long. Unmatched junction bases numbered 9, after V lost 5 bases and J lost 5 bases. Per the germline V gene, CDR1 is SGHAT and CDR2 is FQNNGV. The chain's CDR3 is CASSKRSLAGEDTQYF. Written as DNA, the CDR3 is TGTGCCAGCAGCAAAAGATCACTAGCGGGAGAAGATACGCAGTATTTT.

The chain's CDR3 is CASSFLGGSASTDTQYF. The DNA of the CDR3 is TGTGCCAGCAGTTTCTTAGGGGGATCCGCTAGCACAGATACGCAGTATTTT. This chain connects TRBV27 to TRBJ2-3; TRBD1 might be the D (6 bases). The ends were cut back, 3 bases at V and 0 bases at J, with 16 bases in the middle. This CDR3 region has 17 residues. The germline CDR1 and CDR2 sequences are MNHEY and SMNVEV (reference sequence).

This clone appeared once. J is TRBJ2-5 and V is TRBV9, with 14 positions matching TRBD2. Germline V lookup: CDR1 SGDLS, CDR2 YYNGEE. The J segment lost 5 bases and the V segment lost 5 bases, leaving 8 bases of the junction unmatched. This CDR3 is built from 16 residues. This CDR3 reads CASSPGLAGGRETQYF. DNA for the CDR3: TGTGCCAGCAGTCCCGGACTAGCGGGAGGCCGGGAGACCCAGTACTTC.

This clone was detected only a few times. The CDR3 DNA is TGTGCCAGCAGTGAAGATCCAGCGGGCTACAATGAGCAGTTCTTC. Its protein is CASSEDPAGYNEQFF. This chain joins TRBV6-1 and TRBJ2-1; maybe TRBD2 (6 bases). Germline V gene lookup returns CDR1 MNHNS and CDR2 SASEGT. The V end was cut by 1 base, the J end by 3 bases, with 10 bases between. This CDR3 has 15 amino acids.

This clone was detected once. This chain connects TRBV19 to TRBJ2-2; D remains ambiguous. Trimming left V 3 bases short and J 5 bases short, with 10 bases between. This CDR3 spans 14 amino acids. Germline loops: CDR1 LNHDA, CDR2 SQIVND (reference sequence). The CDR3 sequence: CASSIQRETGELFF. The CDR3 DNA is TGTGCCAGTAGTATCCAGCGAGAAACCGGGGAGCTGTTTTTT.